This section outlines one TCR beta chain sequence together with its context. Its antigen is unknown. Libraries were prepared by immunoSEQ multiplex PCR; TCRdb keeps only in-frame clonotypes and omits some of them. The sample lists roughly 150,000 clones; around 90% were seen once. The data stem from a study of T cell responses to AZD1222 COVID-19 vaccine. Study outcomes and limitations: Clonal diversity may have been underestimated, and the donors were mostly white British, with more females than males. In the spike-specific TCR repertoire, nearly half reportedly target unmutated variant regions.

V lost 0 bases to trimming and J lost 0 bases; unmatched junction nucleotides: 10. In germline, CDR1 is SGDLS, CDR2 YYNGEE. The CDR3 contains 19 residues. This clonotype was sampled from an adult who received the AZD1222 COVID-19 vaccine. Sequencing used peripheral blood, obtained 28 days after the second AZD1222 dose. V and J are TRBV9 and TRBJ2-4; the match to TRBD1 covers 9 bases. The CDR3 sequence: CASSVEGQGSGLAKNIQYF. The CDR3, as DNA: TGTGCCAGCAGCGTAGAGGGACAGGGAAGTGGATTAGCCAAAAACATTCAGTACTTC.